A single TCR beta chain is shown here with its context. Its antigen specificity is not known. No quality values exist for individual bases; no much larger clone is one base distant. The time point label on this specimen signifies: 24 weeks on oral tofacitinib. The treatment or condition label, as the study defines it: oral pan-JAK inhibitor, 5-10 mg twice daily. Lesional scalp punch biopsies and peripheral blood were collected from alopecia areata patients. PBMCs were isolated by density centrifugation and stained for CD3, CD4 and CD8, and CD4+ and CD8+ T cells were sorted on a FACSAria. The method behind the library was the immunoSEQ multiplex PCR assay. To provide template for TCR sequencing, every sample had RNA extracted and reverse transcribed into cDNA. First-strand cDNA was synthesized with SuperScript III using a 2:1 mix of oligo-dT and random hexamers. A synthetic immune receptor repertoire was used to measure amplification bias, and any remaining bias was corrected computationally. The authors processed their data as follows. Raw reads were preprocessed to remove errors, and CDR3 was defined according to IMGT conventions as the region from the conserved cysteine to phenylalanine. Clonality was computed as 1 minus the Shannon entropy, with the entropy normalized by log2 of the number of productive unique TCRs. CD4 or CD8 identity of scalp clones was inferred by cross-referencing scalp TCRbeta sequences with sorted blood CD4 and CD8 repertoires. TCRdb took this table from immuneACCESS and kept in-frame rearrangements with V and J called. Such tables lack part of the clones; where checked against another copy, unresolved V genes explain under half of the gap, and the rest is unexplained. V, J and clone size derive from that table, while D and trimming were established from the DNA sequence. The sample records around 190,000 clones, 60% of which are singletons. The ten most abundant clones make up approximately 0.93% of the sample.

This specimen comes from a study of CD8+ T cells in alopecia areata (dated by TCRdb to 2017 to 2018). For the wider study: The treated patients took part in an open-label pilot trial in which moderate-to-severe alopecia areata was treated with oral tofacitinib at 5 to 10 mg twice daily. Tofacitinib was given for 6 to 18 months, followed by 6 months of follow-up off drug to assess delayed response and recurrence. For the treated patients, the SALT score, which quantifies what percentage of scalp surface area is affected, served as the measure of disease severity. High-throughput TCRbeta sequencing was used to examine T cell clonal expansion in alopecia areata in both the C3H/HeJ mouse model and human patients. On the human side, TCRbeta sequencing was run on scalp tissue and on sorted CD4+ and CD8+ peripheral blood T cells from healthy controls and from alopecia areata patients with either patchy or totalis/universalis disease. Biopsies were taken from tofacitinib-treated patients at baseline and again at 4 and 24 weeks into treatment, and several of those patients also had a later scalp biopsy. Clonality in the scalp was compared among normal scalp (n=4), patchy alopecia areata scalp (n=8), and alopecia totalis/universalis scalp (n=8). RNA came from the PAXgene miRNA kit for fixed scalp, the miRNeasy kit for PBMCs, and the RNeasy kit for mouse skin. TCRbeta CDR3 regions were amplified by immunoSEQ multiplex PCR using 35 Vbeta forward and 13 Jbeta reverse primers. Findings and caveats that apply to the study as a whole: TCR sequences shared between patients were less clear than in mice, possibly partly because of HLA diversity in the patient population. Because the treated cohort was small and had only one nonresponder, larger studies are needed to examine links between baseline CD8+ expansion and response. Scalp TCR repertoire analysis is complicated because resident alphabeta T cells in normal human skin are also sequenced, whereas mouse skin is dominated by gammadelta T cells. Tofacitinib significantly decreased scalp clonality and the number of expanded CD8+ clones among the top 100 scalp clones. Compared with normal scalp, lesional scalp had higher clonality and more expanded CD8+ clones, particularly in alopecia totalis/universalis, a pattern that suggests antigenic drive. During tofacitinib treatment, many expanded lesional clones stuck around in both scalp and blood, and this persistence may partly explain why relapse happens after treatment is stopped.

The source is a human donor with alopecia areata. The sequencing used CD4+ T cells sorted from blood, collected at week 24, from a patient treated with tofacitinib.

The CDR3 corresponds to CSVERGSSLGAGYGYTF. The nucleotides read TGCAGCGTTGAAAGGGGGAGCTCTCTAGGGGCGGGCTATGGCTACACCTTC. This chain is built from TRBV29-1 and TRBJ1-2; TRBD1 is a weak D gene call, 6 bases matching. V drops 2 bases and J drops 4 bases, leaving 23 bases in between. The germline V gene sets CDR1 to SQVTM and CDR2 to ANQGSEA. Including cysteine and phenylalanine, the CDR3 has 17 amino acids. The entry retains the CDR3 DNA only, 51 bases that are in frame from base 1.